The rows below give T cell receptor beta chains drawn from one sample of a study of shared clonotypes between healthy human individuals. Measured with immunoSEQ multiplex PCR; TCRdb has only the in-frame clones, and not every one. The profile shows some 2.1 million clones, 85% to 95% of them singletons. The sequencing input was naive CD4+ T cells sorted from blood. The source of these receptors is a man younger than 35 in good health. The CDR3 runs from the conserved cysteine through the conserved F or W. The D gene is left open where the match is weak. Clone size is shown for a subset of rows, as once, few, many or a class of expanded clone.

.,.,TRBJ1-2,TRBV5-1,13,CASRPDSNYGYTF,TGCGCCAGCAGACCGGACAGCAACTATGGCTACACCTTC
.,.,TRBJ2-7,TRBV18,14,CASSPGRVVHEQYF,TGTGCCAGCTCACCCGGCAGGGTGGTCCACGAGCAGTACTTC
.,.,TRBJ2-5,TRBV19,14,CASSIWPGRETQYF,TGTGCCAGTAGTATCTGGCCGGGGAGGGAGACCCAGTACTTC
.,.,TRBJ2-1,TRBV6-6,14,CASTPFGPRNEQFF,TGTGCCAGCACTCCTTTCGGGCCGCGCAATGAGCAGTTCTTC
.,.,TRBJ2-1,TRBV30,13,CAWSGLGANEQFF,TGTGCCTGGAGTGGACTAGGGGCCAATGAGCAGTTCTTC
.,TRBD1,TRBJ2-7,TRBV7-9,16,CASSFQEGGSSYEQYF,TGTGCCAGCAGCTTCCAGGAAGGGGGCAGCTCCTACGAGCAGTACTTC
.,.,TRBJ1-5,TRBV18,13,CASSRDPNQPQHF,TGTGCCAGCTCAAGGGACCCCAATCAGCCCCAGCATTTT
few,TRBD1,TRBJ1-5,TRBV27,15,CASSGQGYSNQPQHF,TGTGCCAGCAGTGGACAGGGCTATAGCAATCAGCCCCAGCATTTT
.,.,TRBJ1-5,TRBV29-1,13,CSVGDFTTGPQHF,TGCAGCGTTGGGGACTTTACCACCGGGCCCCAGCATTTT
.,.,TRBJ1-4,TRBV4-3,14,CASSQERGLEKLFF,TGCGCCAGCAGCCAAGAAAGGGGTTTGGAAAAACTGTTTTTT
.,.,TRBJ2-7,TRBV2,11,CASSFIYEQYF,TGTGCCAGCAGTTTTATCTACGAGCAGTACTTC
.,TRBD2,TRBJ2-7,TRBV10-3,15,CAIAALLAGSYEQYF,TGTGCCATCGCGGCTCTACTAGCGGGGTCCTACGAGCAGTACTTC
once,.,TRBJ2-2,TRBV5-1,15,CASSLDVQGAGELFF,TGCGCCAGCAGCTTGGATGTACAGGGCGCCGGGGAGCTGTTTTTT
.,TRBD2,TRBJ2-1,TRBV7-2,17,CASSPPGLAGGTGEQFF,TGTGCCAGCAGCCCGCCGGGACTAGCGGGAGGAACGGGTGAGCAGTTCTTC
.,.,TRBJ2-7,TRBV27,13,CASRRGPSYEQYF,TGTGCCAGCAGACGGGGGCCCTCCTACGAGCAGTACTTC
.,TRBD2,TRBJ2-5,TRBV5-6,14,CASSLDSGRGTQYF,TGTGCCAGCAGCTTGGATAGCGGGAGGGGAACCCAGTACTTC
.,.,TRBJ1-1,TRBV5-1,14,CASSLLLMGTEAFF,TGCGCCAGCAGCTTGCTATTAATGGGCACTGAAGCTTTCTTT
.,.,TRBJ2-5,TRBV4-1,15,CASSQDLNVQETQYF,TGCGCCAGCAGCCAAGATCTAAACGTCCAAGAGACCCAGTACTTC
.,.,TRBJ1-2,TRBV7-2,15,CASSFSKGKAYGYTF,TGTGCCAGCAGCTTCTCTAAGGGGAAGGCCTATGGCTACACCTTC
.,.,TRBJ1-6,TRBV21-1,15,CAETPPSGDNSPLHF,TGTGCAGAAACTCCGCCTTCCGGAGATAATTCACCCCTCCACTTT
.,.,TRBJ1-6,TRBV7-9,16,CASSSLTRTGNSPLHF,TGTGCCAGCAGCTCCCTAACAAGGACCGGTAATTCACCCCTCCACTTT
.,.,TRBJ2-7,TRBV14,16,CASGSGINPLISEQYF,TGTGCCAGTGGTTCCGGGATAAATCCCCTCATCTCCGAGCAGTACTTC
.,.,TRBJ1-1,TRBV6-5,15,CASRTAHPGATEAFF,TGTGCCAGCAGAACAGCCCATCCGGGGGCCACTGAAGCTTTCTTT
.,.,TRBJ2-7,TRBV18,14,CASSPYRGNYEQYF,TGTGCCAGCTCACCATACCGAGGGAACTACGAGCAGTACTTC
.,.,TRBJ2-7,TRBV5-4,12,CASSLGQYEQYF,TGTGCCAGCAGCTTAGGTCAGTACGAGCAGTACTTC
once,.,TRBJ2-1,TRBV10-3,13,CAISESEGAQQFF,TGTGCCATCAGTGAGTCGGAGGGGGCCCAGCAGTTCTTC
.,.,TRBJ1-1,TRBV19,13,CASSVTGYTEAFF,TGTGCCAGTAGTGTCACAGGGTACACTGAAGCTTTCTTT
.,.,TRBJ2-1,TRBV7-2,12,CASSARASEQFF,TGTGCCAGCAGCGCCAGGGCGAGCGAGCAGTTCTTC
.,.,TRBJ2-5,TRBV28,15,CASSLWVRVRGTQYF,TGTGCCAGCAGTTTATGGGTCAGGGTTCGGGGGACCCAGTACTTC
.,.,TRBJ1-1,TRBV6-6,16,CASRDWGGGMNTEAFF,TGTGCCAGCAGGGATTGGGGCGGGGGAATGAACACTGAAGCTTTCTTT
.,.,TRBJ2-1,TRBV4-1,15,CASSQSRGSYNEQFF,TGCGCCAGCAGCCAATCGCGGGGCTCCTACAATGAGCAGTTCTTC
.,TRBD1,TRBJ2-7,TRBV7-9,15,CASSLLDRETYEQYF,TGTGCCAGCAGCTTACTAGACAGGGAGACCTACGAGCAGTACTTC
.,TRBD2,TRBJ2-7,TRBV15,16,CATSGGLAGILGEQYF,TGTGCCACCAGCGGAGGACTAGCGGGGATTTTAGGAGAGCAGTACTTC
.,.,TRBJ1-1,TRBV28,11,CASGAGTEAFF,TGTGCCAGCGGGGCCGGCACTGAAGCTTTCTTT
.,.,TRBJ2-2,TRBV6-5,13,CASSYTGFGELFF,TGTGCCAGCAGTTACACAGGGTTCGGGGAGCTGTTTTTT
.,.,TRBJ2-2,TRBV5-1,14,CASSLGGGTGELFF,TGCGCCAGCAGCTTGGGAGGCGGGACAGGGGAGCTGTTTTTT
many,TRBD2,TRBJ2-2,TRBV4-1,17,CASSQSGLAQHGGELFF,TGCGCCAGCAGCCAATCGGGACTAGCGCAACATGGCGGGGAGCTGTTTTTT
.,.,TRBJ1-5,TRBV28,15,CASSPDTGLYQPQHF,TGTGCCAGCAGCCCGGACACCGGTTTGTATCAGCCCCAGCATTTT
once,.,TRBJ2-1,TRBV4-1,16,CASSQSQGSAYNEQFF,TGCGCCAGCAGCCAGTCACAGGGATCCGCTTACAATGAGCAGTTCTTC
once,TRBD1,TRBJ1-1,TRBV28,16,CASRNPQGEGDTEAFF,TGTGCCAGCAGAAACCCACAGGGGGAGGGGGACACTGAAGCTTTCTTT
.,TRBD1,TRBJ1-6,TRBV7-6,14,CASSFGQGGSPLHF,TGTGCCAGCAGCTTCGGACAGGGTGGTTCACCCCTCCACTTT
.,.,TRBJ1-2,TRBV5-8,15,CASSLEGQPNYGYTF,TGTGCCAGCAGCTTGGAAGGACAGCCTAACTATGGCTACACCTTC
.,.,TRBJ1-2,TRBV12-5,15,CASGLSHRSNYGYTF,TGTGCTAGTGGTTTGAGCCACAGGAGTAACTATGGCTACACCTTC
.,.,TRBJ2-7,TRBV7-7,15,CASSLGGVRTYEQYF,TGTGCTAGCAGCTTAGGAGGCGTCAGAACCTACGAGCAGTACTTC
.,TRBD1,TRBJ1-5,TRBV18,15,CASSPGTGTNQPQHF,TGTGCCAGCTCACCCGGGACAGGGACCAATCAGCCCCAGCATTTT